This T cell receptor (beta chain) was obtained from a study of shared clonotypes between healthy human individuals. Points from the study as a whole: Even with large depth, rarefaction showed that sorted-subset sequencing was incomplete. Larger richness was generally estimated for naive than memory subsets.

Comments on this clone: Its antigen is still unknown.

This CDR3 comprises 17 residues. CDR1 is SGHVS and CDR2 is FNYEAQ in the germline V gene. V gave up 1 base and J gave up 2 bases; unmatched junction bases: 6. On sorted subsets, replicate PCRs used 150 to 250 ng DNA, or about 30,000 T cell genomes. Sequenced by immunoSEQ multiplex PCR; TCRdb stores in-frame clones only, minus some. Among approximately 1.4 million clones, 95% to 99% were seen once, and the ten largest hold around 0.47%. The study drew its donors from healthy HIV-negative adults without recent acute infections or vaccinations. The clonotype was recovered from a man aged 25 to 45 in good health. The rearrangement links TRBV7-6 to TRBJ1-5; 9 nucleotides align to TRBD1. Sequenced material: naive CD4+ T cells sorted from blood. Subset in this sample: CD45RA+ positively selected. CDR3 sequence: CASSLGPYRGRNQPQHF. The CDR3 DNA is TGTGCCAGCAGCTTAGGACCTTACAGGGGGCGCAATCAGCCCCAGCATTTT.